These 6 T cell receptor beta chains originate from one sample sequenced in a study of cytomegalovirus exposure and HLA in healthy donors. Use of 60 Vbeta and 13 Jbeta primers characterized the PCR. Produced via immunoSEQ multiplex PCR; TCRdb's table is partial and in-frame only. The sample holds 95,000 to 110,000 clones, about 77% seen once. The specimen was PBMCs. All receptors derive from a woman aged 18-29 years in good health and CMV-seropositive.

This clone showed up just a few times. The chain combines TRBV16 with TRBJ2-7; TRBD1 matches at 7 bases. The germline V gene has CDR1 KGHSY and CDR2 FQNENV. The V segment lost 2 bases and the J segment 4 bases; nucleotides outside the gene matches: 5. The CDR3 consists of 14 residues. The CDR3 loop is CASSQRTGQYEQYF. The DNA for the CDR3 is TGTGCCAGCAGCCAAAGGACGGGACAGTACGAGCAGTACTTC.

In this sample, this clone turned up a few times. This chain links TRBV5-8 with TRBJ1-1; 9 bases line up with TRBD1. Germline values: CDR1 SGHTS, CDR2 YDEGEE. After removal of 9 bases from V and 1 base from J, the junction contained 10 bases not matched to a gene. This CDR3 is 15 amino acids long. The CDR3 here is CAMPGQGRTNTEAFF. CDR3 in DNA: TGTGCCATGCCGGGACAGGGAAGAACGAACACTGAAGCTTTCTTT.

V is TRBV30 and J is TRBJ2-7; no firm D call. Trimming cost V 2 bases and J 5 bases, with 7 bases left between them. There are 11 residues in the CDR3. The germline V gene has CDR1 GTSNPN and CDR2 SVGIG (reference sequence). The CDR3 reads CAWSSRDEQYF. The CDR3 bases are TGTGCCTGGAGTTCAAGAGACGAGCAGTACTTC.

V and J are TRBV27 and TRBJ2-7; 7 positions agree with TRBD1. Trimming at V came to 4 bases and at J to 3 bases, leaving 3 bases not matched to a gene. The CDR3 is 13 residues long. Per germline, CDR1 MNHEY and CDR2 SMNVEV (reference sequence). CDR3 loop: CASSSGQNYEQYF. CDR3 sequence (DNA): TGTGCCAGCAGTTCGGGACAGAACTACGAGCAGTACTTC.

The rearrangement uses TRBV15 and TRBJ2-2; TRBD2 matches 9 bases. The length of the CDR3 is 16 residues. V was clipped by 1 base and J by 2 bases; unmatched bases: 2. Germline V gene lookup returns CDR1 LNHNV and CDR2 YYDKDF (reference sequence). The CDR3 loop reads CATSRGAGGNTGELFF. CDR3 nucleotide sequence: TGTGCCACCAGCAGAGGAGCGGGAGGTAACACCGGGGAGCTGTTTTTT.

This chain links TRBV28 with TRBJ1-4; D gene ambiguous. V lost 2 bases and J 4 bases, leaving 11 bases between the germline ends. The length of the CDR3 is 15 residues. The V gene's germline CDR1 is MDHEN and CDR2 SYDVKM. The CDR3 DNA reads TGTGCCAGCAGTTTAAGTTCAGGCCTTAATGAAAAACTGTTTTTT. Translated, it gives CASSLSSGLNEKLFF.